This entry lists 30 T cell receptor beta chains sequenced from one sample in a study of CD8+ T cells in alopecia areata. Investigators isolated RNA and reverse transcribed it into cDNA to act as the sequencing template. Sequencing used immunoSEQ multiplex PCR; TCRdb keeps in-frame clones, though not all of them. The sample includes about 130,000 clones, roughly 58% seen only once; the top ten take roughly 4.3%. The sample was CD4+ T cells sorted from blood, taken at week 0. The origin of the receptors is a human donor with alopecia areata.

This chain links TRBV4-2 with TRBJ1-5; maybe TRBD1 (5 bases). V lost 0 bases and J lost 7, with 13 bases in between. Germline CDR1 is LGHNA and CDR2 is YNFKEQ. The CDR3 contains 15 residues. The CDR3 DNA reads TGTGCCAGCAGCCAAGAGGGAAGCGCAGGGCAGCCCCAGCATTTT. As protein: CASSQEGSAGQPQHF.

The chain uses TRBV4-1 and TRBJ2-1, with 7 nucleotides matching TRBD2. Germline CDR1 MGHRA, CDR2 YSYEKL. This CDR3 comprises 15 residues. Unmatched junction bases numbered 7, after V lost 3 bases and J lost 5 bases. The CDR3 region has the DNA TGCGCCAGCAGCCACGCCGGGACTAAGCACAATGAGCAGTTCTTC. This sequence encodes CASSHAGTKHNEQFF.

The V gene is TRBV7-6, the J gene TRBJ1-6, with D possibly matching TRBD1 (5 bases). CDR3 size: 15 residues. V was clipped by 1 base and J by 8 bases, with 12 bases between them. Germline V gene sequence: CDR1 SGHVS, CDR2 FNYEAQ. CDR3 residues: CASSLGLGHDSPLHF. CDR3 DNA: TGTGCCAGCAGCTTAGGGTTAGGACATGATTCACCCCTCCACTTT. The full variable domain, rest sourced from reference TRBV7-6 and TRBJ1-6, is GAGVSQSPRYKVTKRGQDVALRCDPISGHVSLYWYRQALGQGPEFLTYFNYEAQQDKSGLPNDRFSAERPEGSISTLTIQRTEQRDSAMYRCASSLGLGHDSPLHFGNGTRLTVT.

This chain links TRBV18 with TRBJ2-2; 8 bases line up with TRBD1. V dropped 6 bases and J dropped 3; count of bases not matched to a gene: 3. CDR3 length equals 14 residues. Per the germline V gene, CDR1 is KGHSH and CDR2 is LQKENI. Here the CDR3 reads CASSTGEDTGELFF. The DNA for the CDR3 is TGTGCCAGCTCGACAGGGGAGGACACCGGGGAGCTGTTTTTT. The whole variable domain, remainder taken from reference TRBV18 and TRBJ2-2, is NAGVMQNPRHLVRRRGQEARLRCSPMKGHSHVYWYRQLPEEGLKFMVYLQKENIIDESGMPKERFSAEFPKEGPSILRIQQVVRGDSAAYFCASSTGEDTGELFFGEGSRLTVL.

The V gene is TRBV7-8, the J gene TRBJ2-7; TRBD2 matches at 12 bases. This CDR3 region has 20 residues. CDR1 is SGHVS, CDR2 FQNEAQ, per germline. V was pared by 5 bases and J by 0 bases, with 17 bases of the junction left unmatched. DNA of the CDR3: TGTGCCAGCAGCATCAGGCGTCCCGGGACTAGCGGGTACAGCTCCTACGAGCAGTACTTC. It codes for CASSIRRPGTSGYSSYEQYF. The full variable domain, rest sourced from reference TRBV7-8 and TRBJ2-7, is GAGVSQSPRYKVAKRGQDVALRCDPISGHVSLFWYQQALGQGPEFLTYFQNEAQLDKSGLPSDRFFAERPEGSVSTLKIQRTQQEDSAVYLCASSIRRPGTSGYSSYEQYFGPGTRLTVT.

The V call is TRBV27, the J call TRBJ1-1; TRBD1 might be the D (5 bases). Germline V lookup: CDR1 MNHEY, CDR2 SMNVEV (reference sequence). The CDR3 loop spans 14 amino acids. Trimming left V 6 bases short and J 4 bases short, with 15 bases between. CDR3: CASSLTGETTEAFF. Written as DNA, the CDR3 is TGTGCCAGCAGCTTAACGGGGGAAACCACTGAAGCTTTCTTT.

The chain uses TRBV6-1 and TRBJ1-5, with D hard to call. The germline V gene has CDR1 MNHNS and CDR2 SASEGT. The CDR3 contains 11 residues. V lost 1 base and J lost 10, with 5 bases in between. Written as DNA, the CDR3 is TGTGCCAGCAGTGAAGACAGCCCCCAGCATTTT. Translating gives CASSEDSPQHF.

The gene calls are TRBV14 and TRBJ2-7; D gene unclear. The V and J ends lost 0 bases and 0 bases respectively, with 9 bases between them. This CDR3 has 15 residues. Germline CDR1 reads SGHDN; CDR2 reads FVKESK. The CDR3 reads CASSQDGVSSYEQYF. CDR3 in DNA: TGTGCCAGCAGCCAAGATGGCGTCAGCTCCTACGAGCAGTACTTC.

The chain is built from TRBV18 and TRBJ2-1; D may be TRBD1 or TRBD2 (5 bases each). Trimming took off 8 bases at V and 4 bases at J, with 18 bases between the two ends. This CDR3 has 15 amino acids. Germline V gene lookup returns CDR1 KGHSH and CDR2 LQKENI. The CDR3 spells CASRTQGANYNEQFF. CDR3 DNA sequence: TGTGCCAGCCGTACGCAGGGAGCCAATTACAATGAGCAGTTCTTC.

Only one count was recorded for this clone. The chain couples TRBV6-6 to TRBJ2-2; D not certain. Trimming removed 4 bases at V and 0 bases at J, with 12 bases between. Per the germline V gene, CDR1 is MNHNY and CDR2 is SVGAGI (reference sequence). The CDR3 has 16 residues. The CDR3 loop is CASSLATGTNTGELFF. CDR3 sequence (DNA): TGTGCCAGCAGTTTGGCGACTGGCACGAACACCGGGGAGCTGTTTTTT.

The V call is TRBV5-6, the J call TRBJ2-4; D is perhaps TRBD2 (5 bases). V lost 2 bases and J 3 bases, leaving 15 bases between the germline ends. Per the germline V gene, CDR1 is SGHDT and CDR2 is YYEEEE. The CDR3 extends over 16 amino acids. CDR3 nucleotide sequence: TGTGCCAGCAGCTTTAGAGCGGCCAGGATCAAAAACATTCAGTACTTC. This encodes CASSFRAARIKNIQYF.

The chain carries TRBV5-6 and TRBJ2-5, with 13 bases lining up with TRBD2. The germline V gene has CDR1 SGHDT and CDR2 YYEEEE. V was pared by 0 bases and J by 4 bases, with 3 bases of the junction left unmatched. The CDR3 has 16 residues. CDR3 amino acids: CASSLGLAGGPETQYF. In DNA, the CDR3 is TGTGCCAGCAGCTTGGGACTAGCGGGGGGACCAGAGACCCAGTACTTC.

The table lists this clone with a count of one. The gene calls are TRBV5-6 and TRBJ1-3; 12 nucleotides line up with TRBD1. Looked up from germline, CDR1 is SGHDT and CDR2 is YYEEEE. This CDR3 has 17 residues. V lost 4 bases and J lost 3; bases outside the gene matches: 8. CDR3 protein: CASSLRDRGLLGNTIYF. CDR3 bases: TGTGCCAGCAGCCTCCGGGACAGGGGGCTACTTGGAAACACCATATATTTT.

Concerning this clone: This CDR3 is also generated by other DNA sequences in the sample. The rearrangement joins TRBV30 to TRBJ2-5; perhaps TRBD2 as D (5 bases). This CDR3 has 12 amino acids. V gave up 1 base and J gave up 5 bases, with 8 bases separating them. Germline loops: CDR1 GTSNPN, CDR2 SVGIG (reference sequence). The CDR3 here is CAWSGGGETQYF. The CDR3 nucleotides are TGTGCCTGGAGTGGTGGCGGGGAGACCCAGTACTTC.

This clone was detected only once. The CDR3 sequence: CASSLVDPEDTEAFF. DNA for the CDR3: TGCGCCAGCAGCTTGGTAGACCCCGAGGACACTGAAGCTTTCTTT. This chain uses TRBV5-1 with TRBJ1-1; the D is unclear. Germline V gene sequence: CDR1 SGHRS, CDR2 YFSETQ. The CDR3 spans 15 residues. V gave up 0 bases and J gave up 3 bases, with 12 bases separating them.

A few counts support this clone. At the DNA level, this CDR3 is encoded by other sequences in the same sample as well. The V and J genes are TRBV5-4 and TRBJ2-2; 8 positions agree with TRBD1. Germline V gene sequence: CDR1 SGHNT, CDR2 YYREEE (reference sequence). This CDR3 spans 16 amino acids. The V segment lost 0 bases and the J segment 1 base; nucleotides outside the gene matches: 2. The CDR3 nucleotides read TGTGCCAGCAGCTTGGGTGGACAGGGGAACACCGGGGAGCTGTTTTTT. Its translation is CASSLGGQGNTGELFF.

The gene calls are TRBV18 and TRBJ2-2; 9 bases are shared with TRBD2. The CDR3 runs to 16 residues. CDR1 is KGHSH and CDR2 is LQKENI in the germline V gene. Germline trimming cut 4 bases from V and 6 bases from J; bases unmatched to any gene: 9. Here the CDR3 DNA reads TGTGCCAGCTCACTCAGTCGAGCGGGAGGTCCCGGGGAGCTGTTTTTT. Translating gives CASSLSRAGGPGELFF.

The chain combines TRBV5-1 with TRBJ1-5; D call uncertain. The V end lost 4 bases, the J end lost 11 bases, and 34 bases lay between the germline ends. The CDR3 totals 19 residues. Germline CDR1 is SGHRS and CDR2 is YFSETQ. The DNA for the CDR3 is TGCGCCAGCAGCCACGGACCGGCCCGGGAATTGGAGCAATCGTACACCCAGCATTTT. Translated, it gives CASSHGPARELEQSYTQHF.

This chain links TRBV27 with TRBJ2-7, with 9 nucleotides matching TRBD1. The CDR3 loop spans 14 amino acids. V lost 3 bases to trimming and J lost 9 bases; unmatched junction nucleotides: 9. Germline CDR1 reads MNHEY; CDR2 reads SMNVEV (reference sequence). The CDR3 DNA is TGTGCCAGCAGTTTGATCGCGGACAGGGGAACGCAGTACTTC. Translating gives CASSLIADRGTQYF.

This chain joins TRBV29-1 and TRBJ1-2, with 10 bases fitting TRBD1. Looked up from germline, CDR1 is SQVTM and CDR2 is ANQGSEA. This CDR3 has 15 amino acids. Trimming at V came to 3 bases and at J to 8 bases, leaving 12 bases not matched to a gene. CDR3 DNA: TGCAGCGTTGAGGGACGGGACAGGGGAAAGAGAGGCTACACCTTC. Protein sequence: CSVEGRDRGKRGYTF.

There are a few counts of this clone. The rearrangement links TRBV7-9 to TRBJ2-5; TRBD2 matches 7 bases. V shed 0 bases, J shed 2 bases, and the junction held 6 bases outside the gene matches. CDR1 SEHNR and CDR2 FQNEAQ come from the germline V gene (reference sequence). This CDR3 is 16 amino acids long. CDR3 sequence reads: CASSLAGGPGQETQYF. In DNA, the CDR3 is TGTGCCAGCAGCTTAGCGGGAGGGCCGGGACAAGAGACCCAGTACTTC.

The chain joins TRBV10-3 to TRBJ1-1; perhaps TRBD1 as D (6 bases). This CDR3 has 14 residues. With 6 bases removed from V and 3 bases from J, the gap between germline ends came to 14 bases. Germline CDR1 ENHRY, CDR2 SYGVKD. The CDR3 region has the DNA TGTGCCATCAGAGCCAGGGGCCCCGACACTGAAGCTTTCTTT. It yields the protein CAIRARGPDTEAFF.

The rearrangement uses TRBV2 and TRBJ1-2, with 8 positions matching TRBD1. V was pared by 6 bases and J by 0 bases, with 6 bases of the junction left unmatched. There are 15 residues in the CDR3. The germline V gene encodes CDR1 SNHLY and CDR2 FYNNEI. CDR3 residues: CASRLDREANYGYTF. CDR3 sequence (DNA): TGTGCCAGCAGATTGGACAGGGAAGCTAACTATGGCTACACCTTC. The full variable domain, its missing parts supplied by reference TRBV2 and TRBJ1-2, is EPEVTQTPSHQVTQMGQEVILRCVPISNHLYFYWYRQILGQKVEFLVSFYNNEISEKSEIFDDQFSVERPDGSNFTLKIRSTKLEDSAMYFCASRLDREANYGYTFGSGTRLTVV.

This rearrangement joins TRBV18 to TRBJ1-3; D not resolved. The CDR3 has 14 residues. Trimming removed 2 bases at V and 4 bases at J, with 9 bases between. From germline, CDR1 is KGHSH and CDR2 LQKENI. The CDR3 here is CASSPGEPGNTIYF. CDR3 bases: TGTGCCAGCTCACCAGGAGAGCCAGGAAACACCATATATTTT.

In this sample, this clone turned up many times. The chain is built from TRBV14 and TRBJ2-3; TRBD2 agrees at 8 bases. V shed 3 bases and J 5 bases; nucleotides not matched to a gene: 4. The germline CDR1 and CDR2 sequences are SGHDN and FVKESK. The CDR3 is made up of 14 amino acids. In nucleotides, the CDR3 is TGTGCCAGCAGCCAGTATCGGGAGGGAGATACGCAGTATTTT. Residues: CASSQYREGDTQYF.

The chain links TRBV5-1 to TRBJ2-5, with 9 bases that match TRBD1. Germline-derived CDR1 and CDR2 are SGHRS and YFSETQ. Germline trimming cut 0 bases from V and 1 base from J; bases unmatched to any gene: 10. This CDR3 comprises 18 residues. CDR3 amino acids: CASSLASAGTGSQETQYF. CDR3 coding DNA: TGCGCCAGCAGCTTGGCTTCCGCCGGGACAGGGAGCCAAGAGACCCAGTACTTC.

This clone was observed a few times. V usage is TRBV5-1 and J usage is TRBJ2-3, with a tentative D call TRBD1 (6 bases). Germline V gene sequence: CDR1 SGHRS, CDR2 YFSETQ. This CDR3 is built from 15 residues. Between the trimmed V and J ends, which lost 7 bases and 0 bases, there was a span of 15 bases. CDR3 in amino acids: CASEERGGSTDTQYF. DNA of the CDR3: TGCGCCAGCGAGGAAAGAGGGGGAAGCACAGATACGCAGTATTTT.

The CDR3 DNA reads TGCGCCAGCAGCTTGGGCCAAACCTACAGGGGTAGGAATAATTCACCCCTCCACTTT. As protein: CASSLGQTYRGRNNSPLHF. The chain joins TRBV5-1 to TRBJ1-6, with 7 bases aligning to TRBD1. Losses at the gene ends were 0 bases for V and 5 bases for J; bases not matched to a gene: 14. CDR1 and CDR2 from the germline V gene are SGHRS and YFSETQ. This CDR3 region has 19 residues.

This chain links TRBV27 with TRBJ2-5; the D gene could be TRBD1 or TRBD2 (6 bases each). Germline-derived CDR1 and CDR2 are MNHEY and SMNVEV (reference sequence). V gave up 4 bases and J gave up 5 bases, with 17 bases separating them. The CDR3 totals 15 residues. Written as DNA, the CDR3 is TGTGCCAGCAGTTCATTATCGGGGGCGGGGGAGACCCAGTACTTC. Its translation is CASSSLSGAGETQYF.

The chain carries TRBV19 and TRBJ1-2; possible D gene TRBD1, 6 bases. This CDR3 contains 15 residues. The V gene lost 4 bases and the J gene lost 5 bases, with 17 bases spanning the gap. Germline assignment: CDR1 LNHDA and CDR2 SQIVND (reference sequence). CDR3 amino acids: CASSTDPEQGYGYTF. The CDR3, as DNA: TGTGCCAGTAGTACGGACCCCGAACAGGGATATGGCTACACCTTC.